The present T cell receptor (beta chain) was sequenced within a study of T-cell memory formation after mild COVID-19. Constant-segment primers and 5'RACE yielded cDNA libraries for TCR alpha and TCR beta, each carrying sample barcodes and UMIs. TCRdb redid the calling of the 5' RACE reads with MiXCR, one entry per CDR3 protein. This sample carries roughly 580,000 distinct CDR3 sequences, roughly 18% of them seen once, and the ten largest clones take around 12%. Germline CDR1 is SGHVS and CDR2 is FQNEAQ. The CDR3 extends over 13 amino acids. The ends were cut back, 5 bases at V and 0 bases at J, with 8 bases in the middle.

The chain uses TRBV7-8 and TRBJ2-7; D not resolved. This clonotype was sampled from an adult woman who had mild COVID-19 (a few samples of this study predate the infection). Cell type and time point are not known. Sample: PBMCs or a T cell subset sorted from them (not recorded which). The CDR3 DNA reads TGTGCCAGCAGCGGCACTCACTCCTACGAGCAGTACTTC. Amino acids: CASSGTHSYEQYF.